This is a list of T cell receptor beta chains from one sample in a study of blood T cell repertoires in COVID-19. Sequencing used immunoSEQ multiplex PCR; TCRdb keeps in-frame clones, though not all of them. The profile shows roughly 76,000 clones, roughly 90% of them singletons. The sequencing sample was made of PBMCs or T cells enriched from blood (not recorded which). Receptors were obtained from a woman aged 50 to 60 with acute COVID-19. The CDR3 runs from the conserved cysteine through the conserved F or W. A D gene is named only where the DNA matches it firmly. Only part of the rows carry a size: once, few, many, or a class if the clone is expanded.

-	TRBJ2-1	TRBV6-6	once	TGTGCCAGCAGTTACTCGATCGAGGGGGATGAGCAGTTCTTC	CASSYSIEGDEQFF
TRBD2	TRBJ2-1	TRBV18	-	TGTGCCAGCTCATCGGGACTAGCGGGCAATGAGCAGTTCTTC	CASSSGLAGNEQFF
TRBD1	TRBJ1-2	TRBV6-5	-	TGTGCCAGCACCCCAAGGACAGGGCCTAACTATGGCTACACCTTC	CASTPRTGPNYGYTF
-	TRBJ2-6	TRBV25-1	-	TGTGCCAGCACCCGTAGGCCAGGGGAAACCAACGTCCTGACTTTC	CASTRRPGETNVLTF
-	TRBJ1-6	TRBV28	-	TGTGCCAGCAGTTCCTCCGACAGGCCCTATAATTCACCCCTCCACTTT	CASSSSDRPYNSPLHF
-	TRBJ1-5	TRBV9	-	TGTGCCAGCAGGCCCTCCGGGGGAAGCAATCAGCCCCAGCATTTT	CASRPSGGSNQPQHF
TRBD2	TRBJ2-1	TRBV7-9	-	TGTGCCAGCAGCTTTGGGCTAGCGGGGGATGAGCAGTTCTTC	CASSFGLAGDEQFF
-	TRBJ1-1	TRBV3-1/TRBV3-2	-	TGTGCCAGCAGCCAAGTTCCCAGGGCGAACACTGAAGCTTTCTTT	CASSQVPRANTEAFF
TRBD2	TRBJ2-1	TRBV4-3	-	TGCGCCAGCAGCCTTCAACTAGCGGGAGGGCCGGATGAGCAGTTCTTC	CASSLQLAGGPDEQFF
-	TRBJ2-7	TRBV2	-	TGTGCCAGCAGTGGCATACTTTACGAGCAGTACTTC	CASSGILYEQYF
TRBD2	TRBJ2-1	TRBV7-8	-	TGTGCCAGCAGCCAGGAATTGACGGCGGGAGGATTAGGGAATGAGCAGTTCTTC	CASSQELTAGGLGNEQFF
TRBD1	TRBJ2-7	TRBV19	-	TGTGCCAGTAGTTCCCCGGGACAGGGGCCCCCCTACGAGCAGTACTTC	CASSSPGQGPPYEQYF
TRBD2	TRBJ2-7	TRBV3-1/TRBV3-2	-	TGTGCCAGCAGCCAAGCCCTAGCGGCCATCTACGAGCAGTACTTC	CASSQALAAIYEQYF
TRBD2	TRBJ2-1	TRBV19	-	TGTGCCAGTAGTCCCCCCAGGACTAGCGGGAGGGACAATGAGCAGTTCTTC	CASSPPRTSGRDNEQFF
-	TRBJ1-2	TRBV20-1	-	TGCAGTGCTACAAGACAGTATGGCTACACCTTC	CSATRQYGYTF
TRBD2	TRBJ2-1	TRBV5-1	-	TGCGCCAGCAGGAAGCGGGAGGGCCAGGGCTACAATGAGCAGTTCTTC	CASRKREGQGYNEQFF